A selection of T cell receptor beta chains follows, all from one sample in a study of blood T cell repertoires in COVID-19. TCRdb's copy holds only in-frame clones and misses some; the assay was immunoSEQ multiplex PCR. The data show more than 50,000 clones, with over 90% seen just once and 3% to 3.5% held by the top ten. The sequencing sample was made of peripheral blood. The receptors come from a human donor in a cohort sampled during active COVID-19. Both conserved end residues are part of each CDR3. The D gene is left open where the match is weak. Where a row states a size, it is once, few, many or the class of an expanded clone; other rows omit it.

j_call v_call d_call cdr3_length clone_size cdr3_aa cdr3_nt
TRBJ1-2 TRBV5-5 . 13 . CASSLGQWFGYTF TGTGCCAGCAGCTTGGGACAGTGGTTTGGCTACACCTTC
TRBJ2-5 TRBV27 . 14 . CASSLSKGRETQYF TGTGCCAGCAGTTTAAGTAAAGGGAGGGAGACCCAGTACTTC
TRBJ2-2 TRBV6-5 TRBD2 15 . CASSYWGGNTGELFF TGTGCCAGCAGTTACTGGGGGGGGAACACCGGGGAGCTGTTTTTT
TRBJ2-5 TRBV7-8 TRBD2 18 once CASGQERTSGRIWETQYF TGTGCCAGCGGACAGGAACGGACTAGCGGGAGAATTTGGGAGACCCAGTACTTC
TRBJ1-2 TRBV11-1 . 16 . CASSSGGLRGKGGYTF TGTGCCAGCAGCTCCGGAGGGTTGAGGGGTAAAGGTGGCTACACCTTC
TRBJ1-2 TRBV6-2/TRBV6-3 . 16 . CASIPRGVRGAYGYTF TGTGCCAGCATCCCTCGGGGGGTGCGAGGGGCCTATGGCTACACCTTC
TRBJ2-1 TRBV6-5 TRBD1 15 . CASSADRVSYNEQFF TGTGCCAGCAGCGCCGACAGGGTATCCTACAATGAGCAGTTCTTC
TRBJ2-1 TRBV10-3 TRBD1 14 . CATKKQGAYNEQFF TGTGCCACCAAGAAACAGGGGGCTTACAATGAGCAGTTCTTC
TRBJ2-3 TRBV6-1 . 13 once CASSEDPADTQYF TGTGCCAGCAGTGAAGACCCGGCAGATACGCAGTATTTT
TRBJ1-1 TRBV30 TRBD1 18 few CAWSGPRTGRDMNTEAFF TGTGCCTGGAGTGGCCCCCGGACAGGAAGGGACATGAACACTGAAGCTTTCTTT
TRBJ2-1 TRBV4-1 TRBD2 16 . CASSQVGTSGYNEQFF TGCGCCAGCAGCCAAGTGGGGACTAGCGGATACAATGAGCAGTTCTTC
TRBJ1-1 TRBV30 TRBD1 12 . CAWSHRGSEAFF TGTGCCTGGAGTCACAGGGGAAGTGAAGCTTTCTTT
TRBJ1-2 TRBV9 . 16 . CASSVGVGGGEYGYTF TGTGCCAGCAGCGTAGGGGTCGGAGGAGGGGAGTATGGCTACACCTTC
TRBJ2-5 TRBV28 TRBD2 15 . CASSLTGGGGETQYF TGTGCCAGCAGTTTAACCGGGGGGGGAGGAGAGACCCAGTACTTC
TRBJ1-2 TRBV6-5 TRBD1 15 many CASSYRGQGSYGYTF TGTGCCAGCAGTTATAGGGGACAGGGTAGCTATGGCTACACCTTC
TRBJ2-7 TRBV28 . 13 . CASTSGFTYEQYF TGTGCCAGCACTTCAGGATTTACCTACGAGCAGTACTTC
TRBJ1-4 TRBV5-4 . 18 . CASSLSSSGGAGYEKLFF TGTGCCAGCAGCTTATCCTCTTCGGGCGGCGCGGGGTATGAAAAACTGTTTTTT
TRBJ1-2 TRBV30 . 15 . CAWSVQRVGLYGYTF TGTGCCTGGAGTGTACAGAGGGTGGGTTTGTATGGCTACACCTTC
TRBJ1-2 TRBV6-5 . 14 . CASSYSTRNYGYTF TGTGCCAGCAGTTACTCGACGAGGAACTATGGCTACACCTTC
TRBJ2-1 TRBV5-1 . 13 once CASSPTGYNEQFF TGCGCCAGCAGCCCGACAGGCTACAATGAGCAGTTCTTC
TRBJ2-5 TRBV7-6 . 12 . CASSAYAETQYF TGTGCCAGCAGCGCCTACGCCGAGACCCAGTACTTC
TRBJ2-2 TRBV9 . 14 . CASAISNGNRELFF TGTGCCAGCGCCATAAGTAACGGGAACAGGGAGCTGTTTTTT
TRBJ1-1 TRBV5-1 . 14 . CASSLDGGGTEAFF TGCGCCAGCAGCTTGGACGGTGGAGGCACTGAAGCTTTCTTT
TRBJ1-2 TRBV19 TRBD1 14 . CASSTQTGGYGYTF TGTGCCAGTAGTACCCAAACAGGGGGCTATGGCTACACCTTC
TRBJ2-1 TRBV28 TRBD1 13 once CASSRDRDNEQFF TGTGCCAGCAGCCGCGACAGGGACAATGAGCAGTTCTTC
TRBJ1-1 TRBV9 . 15 . CASSPSDSESTEAFF TGTGCCAGCAGCCCTTCGGACAGTGAGAGCACTGAAGCTTTCTTT
TRBJ1-4 TRBV30 . 12 . CAWSPGNEKLFF TGTGCCTGGAGTCCCGGTAATGAAAAACTGTTTTTT